This entry is about one T cell receptor beta chain. This entry belongs to a study of blood T cell repertoires in COVID-19. Overall study: COVID-19 samples, acute and convalescent, were from the United States, Italy and Spain.

Germline values: CDR1 MDHEN, CDR2 SYDVKM. V was clipped by 8 bases and J by 2 bases; unmatched bases: 7. The CDR3 consists of 14 residues. Per the authors' pipeline: Amplified reference gene primers provided the basis for estimating nucleated cell counts. Sequenced by immunoSEQ multiplex PCR; TCRdb stores in-frame clones only, minus some. V, J and clone size derive from that table, while D and trimming were established from the DNA sequence. The sample records 150,000 or so clones, 70% to 90% being singletons. The chain uses TRBV28 and TRBJ2-5; the match to TRBD2 covers 8 bases. Sequencing was carried out using peripheral blood. The clonotype comes from a woman aged 55-69 years with acute or convalescent COVID-19. The CDR3 region has the DNA TGTGCCAGCTCACAGCGGGGGTTACAAGAGACCCAGTACTTC. Translating it yields CASSQRGLQETQYF.